The rows below give T cell receptor beta chains drawn from one sample of a study of T cells in Graves' hyperthyroidism and ophthalmopathy. TCRdb recomputed calls from the multiplex PCR reads with MiXCR, one row per CDR3 protein. Of approximately 210,000 distinct CDR3 sequences in the sample, about 15% were seen once. Material for sequencing was blood. The receptors were sampled from a man aged 45-60 years with Graves' hyperthyroidism. The CDR3 runs from the conserved cysteine through the conserved F or W. Fields, in order: clone size, V gene, D gene, J gene, CDR3 protein, CDR3 DNA. A D gene is named only where the DNA matches it firmly. Clone size is not always given. Where it is, it says once, few, many or a class for expanded clones.

>many|TRBV11-1|-|TRBJ2-1
CASSYSANNEQFF
TGTGCCAGCAGCTACAGCGCAAACAATGAGCAGTTCTTC
>-|TRBV2|-|TRBJ1-5
CASSPSGDQPQHF
TGTGCCAGCAGTCCTTCAGGGGATCAGCCCCAGCATTTT
>many|TRBV13|-|TRBJ2-5
CASSRTGETQYF
TGTGCCAGCAGCCGAACGGGGGAGACCCAGTACTTC
>few|TRBV29-1|-|TRBJ2-5
CSVGLQETQYF
TGCAGCGTAGGTTTGCAAGAGACCCAGTACTTC
>few|TRBV27|-|TRBJ2-5
CASSLNGRSGGTQYF
TGTGCCAGCAGTTTAAATGGCAGGTCTGGAGGGACCCAGTACTTC
>few|TRBV3-1|-|TRBJ2-5
CASSQEGMEYQETQYF
TGTGCCAGCAGCCAGGAAGGTATGGAGTACCAAGAGACCCAGTACTTC
>few|TRBV24-1|TRBD1|TRBJ1-5
CATSDPTGLQPQHF
TGTGCCACCAGTGACCCGACAGGGCTTCAGCCCCAGCATTTT
>many|TRBV20-1|TRBD1|TRBJ2-7
CSAKGQGTAYEQYF
TGCAGTGCCAAAGGACAGGGGACGGCCTACGAGCAGTACTTC
>many|TRBV18|TRBD2|TRBJ2-7
CASSELAGESEQYF
TGTGCCAGCTCAGAACTAGCGGGAGAGAGCGAGCAGTACTTC
>few|TRBV2|TRBD2|TRBJ2-3
CASSERAGGPPDTQYF
TGTGCCAGCAGTGAACGCGCGGGAGGGCCTCCAGATACGCAGTATTTT
>-|TRBV10-3|TRBD1|TRBJ2-3
CAIRPGQGTDTQYF
TGTGCCATCAGGCCGGGACAGGGGACAGATACGCAGTATTTT
>many|TRBV6-1|-|TRBJ2-5
CASRGTPGETQYF
TGTGCCAGCAGAGGGACCCCAGGAGAGACCCAGTACTTC
>many|TRBV5-1|-|TRBJ2-1
CASSLWDSTGNEQFF
TGCGCCAGCAGCTTATGGGATTCGACGGGGAATGAGCAGTTCTTC